This T cell receptor beta chain was recorded in a study of early T cells in non-severe SARS-CoV-2 infection. Study overall: Unsorted whole blood bulk RNA was sequenced, with unpaired chains.

V was trimmed by 4 bases and J by 3 bases, leaving 7 bases between them. This CDR3 region has 13 residues. Germline V gene data show CDR1 as SGHNT and CDR2 as YENEEA. Unique molecular identifier tags were affixed to discrete cDNA molecules. TCRdb itself ran the 5' RACE reads through MiXCR, one entry per CDR3 protein. This sample has 69,000 or so distinct CDR3 sequences; about 12% occur once, and the top ten carry approximately 5.2%. This sequence originates from an adult who was a healthcare worker with PCR-confirmed SARS-CoV-2 infection or an uninfected control (not recorded which). This rearrangement joins TRBV11-3 to TRBJ2-1; D may be TRBD2 (5 bases). The sequencing input was whole blood. The CDR3 nucleotides are TGTGCCAGCAGCTCCACTAGCTACAATGAGCAGTTCTTC. Residues: CASSSTSYNEQFF. The whole variable domain, remainder taken from reference TRBV11-3 and TRBJ2-1, is EAGVVQSPRYKIIEKKQPVAFWCNPISGHNTLYWYLQNLGQGPELLIRYENEEAVDDSQLPKDRFSAERLKGVDSTLKIQPAELGDSAVYLCASSSTSYNEQFFGPGTRLTVL.